A selection of T cell receptor beta chains follows, all from one sample in a study of blood T cell repertoires in COVID-19. TCRdb's copy holds only in-frame clones and misses some; the assay was immunoSEQ multiplex PCR. The repertoire consists of 150,000 to 200,000 clones, with approximately 80% occurring once and the leading ten covering more than 5.5%. Input material: peripheral blood. The receptor set was obtained from a human donor in a cohort sampled during active COVID-19. CDR3s include the opening cysteine and the closing phenylalanine or tryptophan. Fields, in order: V gene, J gene, clone size, D gene, CDR3 DNA, CDR3 protein. A D gene is named only where the DNA matches it firmly. Clone size appears in some rows only: once, few, many, or a class for an expanded clone.

TRBV5-5,TRBJ1-5,-,-,TGTGCCAGCAGCTCCCGTGGAGGGGTCGATAGCAATCAGCCCCAGCATTTT,CASSSRGGVDSNQPQHF
TRBV7-3,TRBJ1-6,-,-,TGTGCCAGCAGCTTAAGCCCAGGATCTAATTCACCCCTCCACTTT,CASSLSPGSNSPLHF
TRBV4-1,TRBJ2-5,-,-,TGCGCCAGCAGCCCCGCTGCCCTAGGGGGACAAGAGACCCAGTACTTC,CASSPAALGGQETQYF
TRBV7-2,TRBJ2-3,-,-,TGTGCCAGCAGCTTAGGAGCCTCGGGGGATACGCAGTATTTT,CASSLGASGDTQYF
TRBV5-1,TRBJ1-2,-,-,TGCGCCAGCAGCTTCACAGCCAATAACTATGGCTACACCTTC,CASSFTANNYGYTF
TRBV5-1,TRBJ2-5,-,-,TGCGCCAGCAGCTTGCAGGGGACAAGTCAAGAGACCCAGTACTTC,CASSLQGTSQETQYF
TRBV5-6,TRBJ1-2,-,TRBD1,TGTGCCAGCAGCTTGGGACCAGGGGGCAGAGATGGCTACACCTTC,CASSLGPGGRDGYTF
TRBV19,TRBJ1-1,-,TRBD1,TGTGCCAGTAGTCTGATACAGGGGGCGATCACTGAAGCTTTCTTT,CASSLIQGAITEAFF
TRBV2,TRBJ1-3,-,-,TGTGCCAGCAGCCCAGGGTTAGGAAACACCATATATTTT,CASSPGLGNTIYF
TRBV27,TRBJ2-7,-,TRBD1,TGTGCCAGCAGTTCCGCGGGACAGGGAAACTACGAGCAGTACTTC,CASSSAGQGNYEQYF
TRBV27,TRBJ1-3,-,TRBD1,TGTGCCAGCAGTTCACAGGGGATAGGGAACACCATATATTTT,CASSSQGIGNTIYF
TRBV6-2/TRBV6-3,TRBJ1-5,-,TRBD1,TGTGCCAGCAGTTACGGGACAGAGAGTCAGCCCCAGCATTTT,CASSYGTESQPQHF
TRBV6-5,TRBJ1-1,-,TRBD1,TGTGCCACCAAAACCCTAAGGGGGCGGAGGACTGAAGCTTTCTTT,CATKTLRGRRTEAFF
TRBV5-8,TRBJ1-5,once,-,TGTGCCAGCGGCGGGGGGTACGGCAATCAGCCCCAGCATTTT,CASGGGYGNQPQHF
TRBV6-5,TRBJ1-2,-,-,TGTGCCAGCAGACAAGACAGGAACTATGGCTACACCTTC,CASRQDRNYGYTF
TRBV7-8,TRBJ2-1,-,TRBD2,TGTGCCAGCACCAAGGAAGCGGGGGTCTACAATGAGCAGTTCTTC,CASTKEAGVYNEQFF
TRBV7-8,TRBJ1-5,-,TRBD1,TGTGCCAGCAGCTCCAGGACAGGCTACTATAGCAATCAGCCCCAGCATTTT,CASSSRTGYYSNQPQHF
TRBV4-1,TRBJ2-1,once,TRBD2,TGCGCCAGCAGCCAAGATCACGGGGGGGCCGGCTACAATGAGCAGTTCTTC,CASSQDHGGAGYNEQFF
TRBV3-1/TRBV3-2,TRBJ2-7,-,TRBD1,TGTGCCAGCAGCCCGGGACAGGAGTCATCCAGGCAGTACTTC,CASSPGQESSRQYF
TRBV4-2,TRBJ2-1,once,TRBD2,TGTGCCAGCGGCGCCGGGACTAGCGGGGAGGGCAATGAGCAGTTCTTC,CASGAGTSGEGNEQFF
TRBV25-1,TRBJ1-2,-,-,TGTGCCAGCAGTGGGCCTTTCTATGGCTACACCTTC,CASSGPFYGYTF
TRBV11-2,TRBJ1-2,few,TRBD1,TGTGCCAGCAGCCCCCGGGACAGGGGCACTGATGGCTACACCTTC,CASSPRDRGTDGYTF
TRBV6-6,TRBJ1-5,-,-,TGTGCCAGCAGTTGGCAGGGGTTGGGGGATCAGCCCCAGCATTTT,CASSWQGLGDQPQHF
TRBV14,TRBJ2-7,-,-,TGTGCCAGCAGCCCTCCGCAGAAGAACGAGCAGTACTTC,CASSPPQKNEQYF
TRBV3-1/TRBV3-2,TRBJ1-3,-,-,TGTGCCAGCAGCCAAGTACTGAGCTCTGGAAACACCATATATTTT,CASSQVLSSGNTIYF
TRBV7-2,TRBJ2-7,-,TRBD1,TGTGCCAGCAGCTTACATACAGGGGCGTCCCTCTACGAGCAGTACTTC,CASSLHTGASLYEQYF
TRBV19,TRBJ1-5,-,-,TGTGCCAGTAGTCTCCTGCTATCCAGCAATCAGCCCCAGCATTTT,CASSLLLSSNQPQHF
TRBV10-3,TRBJ1-4,few,-,TGTGCCAGCGGAGCGGCTAATGAAAAACTGTTTTTT,CASGAANEKLFF